The 12 T cell receptor beta chains listed next were all sequenced from one sample in a study of T cells in narcolepsy. Here immunoSEQ multiplex PCR was the method, and the copy in TCRdb shows in-frame clones only, minus some. There are about 36,000 clones in the sample; roughly 80% occur only once, and 2% to 2.5% lies in the top ten. The sequencing sample was made of memory (CD45RA-) CD4+ T cells from blood. All receptors come from a human donor in good health.

This clone was found once. The chain is built from TRBV19 and TRBJ2-3, with TRBD1 identical over 8 bases. Germline CDR1 reads LNHDA; CDR2 reads SQIVND (reference sequence). The CDR3 contains 15 residues. The V segment lost 7 bases and the J segment 0 bases; nucleotides outside the gene matches: 6. The DNA for the CDR3 is TGTGCCAGTAATTTCAGGGGGCTGAGCACAGATACGCAGTATTTT. Protein product: CASNFRGLSTDTQYF.

This clone appeared once. This sequence joins TRBV5-1 and TRBJ1-2; the D gene is possibly TRBD1 (6 bases). V lost 4 bases to trimming and J lost 4 bases, with 14 bases between them. Germline V CDR1 and CDR2: SGHRS, YFSETQ. This CDR3 is 14 amino acids long. The CDR3 region has the DNA TGCGCCAGCAGCAAGGACAGAGGTGGCTATGGCTACACCTTC. It is translated as CASSKDRGGYGYTF. Using reference TRBV5-1 and TRBJ1-2 for the parts outside the CDR3, the full variable domain is KAGVTQTPRYLIKTRGQQVTLSCSPISGHRSVSWYQQTPGQGLQFLFEYFSETQRNKGNFPGRFSGRQFSNSRSEMNVSTLELGDSALYLCASSKDRGGYGYTFGSGTRLTVV.

This chain connects TRBV30 to TRBJ2-4; 7 nucleotides line up with TRBD2. CDR1 is GTSNPN, CDR2 SVGIG, per germline (reference sequence). The CDR3 spans 13 residues. Trimming cost V 1 base and J 9 bases; bases outside gene matches: 6. The CDR3 sequence: CAWSGEGRGIQYF. The CDR3 DNA reads TGTGCCTGGAGTGGAGAAGGGAGGGGCATTCAGTACTTC.

The CDR3 region has the DNA TGTGCCAGCAGCTTGGACTATGGCTACACCTTC. As protein: CASSLDYGYTF. V is TRBV7-8 and J is TRBJ1-2; no firm D call. The V gene lost 3 bases and the J gene lost 3 bases, with 2 bases spanning the gap. This CDR3 is built from 11 residues. Germline-derived CDR1 and CDR2 are SGHVS and FQNEAQ. Looking up the rest from reference TRBV7-8 and TRBJ1-2 gives the full variable domain: GAGVSQSPRYKVAKRGQDVALRCDPISGHVSLFWYQQALGQGPEFLTYFQNEAQLDKSGLPSDRFFAERPEGSVSTLKIQRTQQEDSAVYLCASSLDYGYTFGSGTRLTVV.

The V and J genes are TRBV6-1 and TRBJ1-2, with a weak D call TRBD1 (5 bases). Trimming cost V 3 bases and J 7 bases, with 12 bases left between them. CDR3 length: 13 residues. CDR1 and CDR2 from the germline V gene are MNHNS and SASEGT. The CDR3 DNA follows: TGTGCCAGCAGTGACCAGGGCTTCAGTGGCTACACCTTC. Translated: CASSDQGFSGYTF.

The rearrangement joins TRBV5-1 to TRBJ2-7, with D perhaps matching TRBD1 (6 bases). Germline V gene lookup returns CDR1 SGHRS and CDR2 YFSETQ. The CDR3 contains 14 residues. With 4 bases removed from V and 2 bases from J, the gap between germline ends came to 13 bases. DNA for the CDR3: TGCGCCAGCAGCATGTCCCAGGGGACCTACGAGCAGTACTTC. Its protein product is CASSMSQGTYEQYF.

The rearrangement uses TRBV18 and TRBJ1-1; weak D call: TRBD1 (6 bases). The V gene's germline CDR1 is KGHSH and CDR2 LQKENI. The CDR3 has 14 amino acids. Between the trimmed V and J ends, which lost 3 bases and 3 bases, there was a span of 11 bases. The CDR3 bases are TGTGCCAGCTCACCGTCATCAGGGGACACTGAAGCTTTCTTT. Residues: CASSPSSGDTEAFF.

CDR3 protein: CASSISYGKWEAFF. CDR3 DNA: TGTGCCAGTAGTATATCATATGGAAAATGGGAAGCTTTCTTT. The gene calls are TRBV19 and TRBJ1-1; D remains unclear. CDR3 length: 14 residues. The germline gives CDR1 LNHDA, CDR2 SQIVND (reference sequence). V lost 2 bases, J lost 8 bases, and 15 bases lay in between.

The chain combines TRBV18 with TRBJ1-2, with TRBD1 matching over 9 bases. V was clipped by 2 bases and J by 8 bases; unmatched bases: 6. Germline assignment: CDR1 KGHSH and CDR2 LQKENI. CDR3 length: 14 amino acids. CDR3: CASSPFPGQGGYTF. CDR3 DNA sequence: TGTGCCAGCTCACCATTCCCGGGACAGGGCGGCTACACCTTC.

This clone was recorded a few times. The CDR3 DNA reads TGTGCCAGCAGCCAAGGGCGCTGGGACACTGAAGCTTTCTTT. This translates into CASSQGRWDTEAFF. V gene TRBV4-2 combines with J gene TRBJ1-1; D unclear. The CDR3 consists of 14 residues. Germline loops: CDR1 LGHNA, CDR2 YNFKEQ. Deletions cut 1 base from V and 3 bases from J, with 9 bases between.

The V call is TRBV7-9, the J call TRBJ2-5; 7 nucleotides line up with TRBD1. The CDR3 contains 16 residues. Germline values: CDR1 SEHNR, CDR2 FQNEAQ (reference sequence). V trimming: 5 bases; J trimming: 2 bases; junction bases outside the gene matches: 11. CDR3 region: CASSAEGTVRQETQYF. The CDR3 DNA sequence: TGTGCCAGCAGCGCCGAAGGGACAGTAAGGCAAGAGACCCAGTACTTC.

This chain uses TRBV7-9 with TRBJ1-1, with D uncertain. Trimming cost V 3 bases and J 1 base, with 6 bases left between them. This CDR3 comprises 13 residues. CDR1 is SEHNR, CDR2 FQNEAQ, per germline (reference sequence). DNA of the CDR3: TGTGCCAGCAGCTTTGGGCCGAACACTGAAGCTTTCTTT. Its translation is CASSFGPNTEAFF.